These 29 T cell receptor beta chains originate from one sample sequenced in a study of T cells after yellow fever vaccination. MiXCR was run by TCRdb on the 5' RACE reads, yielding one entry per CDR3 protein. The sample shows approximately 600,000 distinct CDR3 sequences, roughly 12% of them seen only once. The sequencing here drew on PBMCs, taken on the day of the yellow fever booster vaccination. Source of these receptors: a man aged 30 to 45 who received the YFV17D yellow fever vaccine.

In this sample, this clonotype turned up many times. CDR3 region: CASSLGRVVEQFF. CDR3 DNA sequence: TGTGCCAGCAGCTTAGGTCGGGTGGTTGAGCAGTTCTTC. V is TRBV7-2 and J is TRBJ2-1; no clear D gene. Germline loops: CDR1 SGHTA, CDR2 FQGNSA. V was shortened by 1 base and J by 9 bases, with 10 bases between the two germline ends. The CDR3 extends over 13 amino acids.

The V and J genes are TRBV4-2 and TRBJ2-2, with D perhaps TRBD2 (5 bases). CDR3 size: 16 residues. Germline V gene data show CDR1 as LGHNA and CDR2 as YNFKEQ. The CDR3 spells CDREPFGGQNTGELFF. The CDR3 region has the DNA TGTGACCGCGAGCCATTCGGCGGGCAGAACACCGGGGAGCTGTTTTTT.

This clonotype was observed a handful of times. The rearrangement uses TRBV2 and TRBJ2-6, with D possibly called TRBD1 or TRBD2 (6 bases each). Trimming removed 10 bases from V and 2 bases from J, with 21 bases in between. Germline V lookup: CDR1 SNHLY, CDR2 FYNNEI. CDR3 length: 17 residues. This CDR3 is CAIPEGVGSPGANVLTF. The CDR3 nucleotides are TGTGCCATCCCGGAGGGGGTTGGCAGCCCTGGGGCCAACGTCCTGACTTTC. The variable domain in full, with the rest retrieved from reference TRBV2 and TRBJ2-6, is EPEVTQTPSHQVTQMGQEVILRCVPISNHLYFYWYRQILGQKVEFLVSFYNNEISEKSEIFDDQFSVERPDGSNFTLKIRSTKLEDSAMYFCAIPEGVGSPGANVLTFGAGSRLTVL.

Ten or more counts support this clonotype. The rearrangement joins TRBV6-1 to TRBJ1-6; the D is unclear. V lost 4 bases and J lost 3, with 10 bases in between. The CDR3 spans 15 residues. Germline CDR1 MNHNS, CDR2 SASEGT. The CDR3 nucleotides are TGTGCCAGCAGTGCTGTCGGGGTCTATAATTCACCCCTCCACTTT. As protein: CASSAVGVYNSPLHF.

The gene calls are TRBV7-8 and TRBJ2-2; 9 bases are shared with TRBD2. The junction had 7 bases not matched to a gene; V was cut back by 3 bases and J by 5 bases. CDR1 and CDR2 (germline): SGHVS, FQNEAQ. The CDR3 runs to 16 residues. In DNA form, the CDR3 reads TGTGCCAGCAGCTTTTCCGCGGGAGGGCCTACCGGGGAGCTGTTTTTT. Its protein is CASSFSAGGPTGELFF.

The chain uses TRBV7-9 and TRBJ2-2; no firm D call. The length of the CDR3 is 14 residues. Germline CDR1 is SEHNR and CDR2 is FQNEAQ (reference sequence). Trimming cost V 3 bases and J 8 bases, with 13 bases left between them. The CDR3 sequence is CASSLSSTSGELFF. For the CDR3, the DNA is TGTGCCAGCAGCTTGTCCTCGACGAGTGGGGAGCTGTTTTTT.

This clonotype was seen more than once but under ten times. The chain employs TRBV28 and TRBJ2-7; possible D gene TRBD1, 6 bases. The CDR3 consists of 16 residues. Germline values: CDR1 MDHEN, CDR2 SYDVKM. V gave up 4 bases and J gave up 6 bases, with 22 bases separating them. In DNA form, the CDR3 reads TGTGCCAGCAGTTCCCCCGGGGAAGGTAAACAGGGCGAGCAGTACTTC. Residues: CASSSPGEGKQGEQYF.

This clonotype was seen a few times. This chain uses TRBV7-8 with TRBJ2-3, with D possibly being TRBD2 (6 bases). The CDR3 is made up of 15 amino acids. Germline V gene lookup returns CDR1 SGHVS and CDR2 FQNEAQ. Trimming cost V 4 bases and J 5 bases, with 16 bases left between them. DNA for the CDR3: TGTGCCAGCAGCTCCCCGAGACGGGAGAGAGATACGCAGTATTTT. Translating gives CASSSPRRERDTQYF. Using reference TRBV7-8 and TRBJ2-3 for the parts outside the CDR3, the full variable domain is GAGVSQSPRYKVAKRGQDVALRCDPISGHVSLFWYQQALGQGPEFLTYFQNEAQLDKSGLPSDRFFAERPEGSVSTLKIQRTQQEDSAVYLCASSSPRRERDTQYFGPGTRLTVL.

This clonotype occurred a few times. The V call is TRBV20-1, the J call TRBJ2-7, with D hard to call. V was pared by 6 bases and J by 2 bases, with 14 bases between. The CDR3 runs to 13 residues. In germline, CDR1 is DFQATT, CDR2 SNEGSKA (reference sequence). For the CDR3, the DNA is TGCAGTGCCTCCCCTGGAGTTACCTACGAGCAGTACTTC. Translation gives CSASPGVTYEQYF.

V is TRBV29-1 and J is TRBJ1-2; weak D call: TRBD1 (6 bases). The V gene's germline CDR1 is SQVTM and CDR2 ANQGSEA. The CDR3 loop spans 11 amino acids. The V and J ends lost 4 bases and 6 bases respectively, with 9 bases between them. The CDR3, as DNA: TGCAGCGTTGGCAGGGGAGATGGCTACACCTTC. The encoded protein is CSVGRGDGYTF.

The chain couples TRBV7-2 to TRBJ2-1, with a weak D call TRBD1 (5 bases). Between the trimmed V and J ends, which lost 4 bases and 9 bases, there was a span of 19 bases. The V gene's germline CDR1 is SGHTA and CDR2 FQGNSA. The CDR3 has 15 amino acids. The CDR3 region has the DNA TGTGCCAGCAGCTCCCAGATCAGGGATGGGGCTGAGCAGTTCTTC. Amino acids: CASSSQIRDGAEQFF.

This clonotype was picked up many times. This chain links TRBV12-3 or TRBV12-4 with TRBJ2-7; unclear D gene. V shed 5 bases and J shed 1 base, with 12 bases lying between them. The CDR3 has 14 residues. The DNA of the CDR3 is TGTGCCAGCAGTCCCTGGTCCTATTCCTACGAGCAGTACTTC. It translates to CASSPWSYSYEQYF.

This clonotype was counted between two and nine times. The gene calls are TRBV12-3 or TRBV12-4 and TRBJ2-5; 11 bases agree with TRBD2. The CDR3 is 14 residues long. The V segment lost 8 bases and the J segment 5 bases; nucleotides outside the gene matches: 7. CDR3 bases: TGTGCCAGCGTACTAGCGGGAGTAGGCGAGACCCAGTACTTC. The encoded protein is CASVLAGVGETQYF.

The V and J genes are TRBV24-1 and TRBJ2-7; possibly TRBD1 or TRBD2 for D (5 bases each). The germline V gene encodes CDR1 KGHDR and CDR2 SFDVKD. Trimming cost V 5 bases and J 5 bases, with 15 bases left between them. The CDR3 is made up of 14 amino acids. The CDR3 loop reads CATSATEGSNEQYF. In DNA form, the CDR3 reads TGTGCCACCAGTGCCACAGAGGGGTCTAACGAGCAGTACTTC.

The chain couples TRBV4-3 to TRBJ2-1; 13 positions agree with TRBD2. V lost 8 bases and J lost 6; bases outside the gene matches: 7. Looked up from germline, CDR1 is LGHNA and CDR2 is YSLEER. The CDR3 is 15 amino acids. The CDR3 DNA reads TGCGCCAGCCGCCCTACTAGCGGGAGGGCCAATGAGCAGTTCTTC. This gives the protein CASRPTSGRANEQFF.

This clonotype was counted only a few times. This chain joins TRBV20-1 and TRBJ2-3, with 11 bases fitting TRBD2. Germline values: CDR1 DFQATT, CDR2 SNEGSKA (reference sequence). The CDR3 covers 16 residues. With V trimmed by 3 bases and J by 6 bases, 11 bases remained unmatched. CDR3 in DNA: TGCAGTGCTAGGAAAAGACTAGCGGGATTAGCGGATACGCAGTATTTT. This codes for CSARKRLAGLADTQYF.

CDR3 in DNA: TGCGCCAGCAGCCAAGATGGGGTCGGCTCCTACGAGCAGTACTTC. Protein sequence: CASSQDGVGSYEQYF. This sequence joins TRBV4-3 and TRBJ2-7; D gene ambiguous. V lost 0 bases and J lost 0, with 9 bases in between. This CDR3 is built from 15 residues. Germline V lookup: CDR1 LGHNA, CDR2 YSLEER.

CDR3 nucleotide sequence: TGTGCCAGCAGCCGCCTTGGGGAAGAAACCTACGAGCAGTACTTC. Translated, it gives CASSRLGEETYEQYF. This sequence joins TRBV7-9 and TRBJ2-7; D remains ambiguous. V was cut by 5 bases and J by 2 bases, with 16 bases left in between. The length of the CDR3 is 15 residues. The germline CDR1 and CDR2 sequences are SEHNR and FQNEAQ (reference sequence).

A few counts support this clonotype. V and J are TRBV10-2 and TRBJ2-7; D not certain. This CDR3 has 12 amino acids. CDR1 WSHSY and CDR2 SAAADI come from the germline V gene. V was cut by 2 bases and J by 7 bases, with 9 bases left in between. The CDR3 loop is CASSELLGEQYF. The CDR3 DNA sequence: TGCGCCAGCAGTGAGCTCCTGGGGGAGCAGTACTTC.

Here the CDR3 reads CASTFGGRAYEQYF. The CDR3 coding sequence is TGTGCCAGCACCTTCGGCGGGAGGGCCTACGAGCAGTACTTC. The rearrangement uses TRBV7-2 and TRBJ2-7, with 9 nucleotides matching TRBD2. The V and J ends lost 7 bases and 2 bases, in that order; junction bases with no gene match: 6. This CDR3 contains 14 residues. In germline, CDR1 is SGHTA, CDR2 FQGNSA. The whole variable domain, filled in from reference TRBV7-2 and TRBJ2-7, reads GAGVSQSPSNKVTEKGKDVELRCDPISGHTALYWYRQSLGQGLEFLIYFQGNSAPDKSGLPSDRFSAERTGGSVSTLTIQRTQQEDSAVYLCASTFGGRAYEQYFGPGTRLTVT.

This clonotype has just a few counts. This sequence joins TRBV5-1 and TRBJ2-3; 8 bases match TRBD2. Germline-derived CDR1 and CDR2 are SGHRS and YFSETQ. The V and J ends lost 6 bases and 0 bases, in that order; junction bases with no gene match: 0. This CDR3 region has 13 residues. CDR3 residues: CASIAGSTDTQYF. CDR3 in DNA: TGCGCCAGCATAGCGGGGAGCACAGATACGCAGTATTTT.

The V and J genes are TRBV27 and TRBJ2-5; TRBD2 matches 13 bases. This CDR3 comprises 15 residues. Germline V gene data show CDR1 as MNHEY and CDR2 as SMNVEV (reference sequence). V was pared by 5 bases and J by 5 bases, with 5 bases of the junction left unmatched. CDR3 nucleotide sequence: TGTGCCAGCAGTCCCAAGACTAGCGGGAGGGAGACCCAGTACTTC. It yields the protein CASSPKTSGRETQYF.

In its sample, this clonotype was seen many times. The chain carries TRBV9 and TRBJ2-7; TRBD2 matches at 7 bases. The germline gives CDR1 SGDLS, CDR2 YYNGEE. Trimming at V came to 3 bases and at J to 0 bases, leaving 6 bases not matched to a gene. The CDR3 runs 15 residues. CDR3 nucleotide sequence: TGTGCCAGCAGCGCCGGGCTAGCGGACTCCTACGAGCAGTACTTC. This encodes CASSAGLADSYEQYF.

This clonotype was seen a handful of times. The CDR3 DNA reads TGTGCCAGCACGACCGGCGGGAGCACAGATACGCAGTATTTT. Encoded protein: CASTTGGSTDTQYF. The V and J genes are TRBV4-2 and TRBJ2-3, with D possibly being TRBD2 (5 bases). Between the trimmed V and J ends, which lost 7 bases and 0 bases, there was a span of 11 bases. Per the germline V gene, CDR1 is LGHNA and CDR2 is YNFKEQ. The CDR3 runs 14 residues.

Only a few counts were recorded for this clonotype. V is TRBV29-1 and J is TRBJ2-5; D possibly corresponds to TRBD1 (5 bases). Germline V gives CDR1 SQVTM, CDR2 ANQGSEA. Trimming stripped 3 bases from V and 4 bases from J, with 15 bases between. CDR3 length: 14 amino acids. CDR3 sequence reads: CSVELGQVRETQYF. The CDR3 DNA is TGCAGCGTTGAGCTGGGGCAAGTGAGAGAGACCCAGTACTTC.

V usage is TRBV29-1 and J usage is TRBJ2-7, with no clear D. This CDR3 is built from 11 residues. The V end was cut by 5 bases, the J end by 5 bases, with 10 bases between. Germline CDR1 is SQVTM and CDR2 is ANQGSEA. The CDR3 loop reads CSVSYINEQYF. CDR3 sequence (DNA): TGCAGCGTTTCCTACATAAACGAGCAGTACTTC.

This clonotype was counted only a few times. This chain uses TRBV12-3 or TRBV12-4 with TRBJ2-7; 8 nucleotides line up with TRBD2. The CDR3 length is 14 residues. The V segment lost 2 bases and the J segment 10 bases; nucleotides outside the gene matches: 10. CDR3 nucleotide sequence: TGTGCCAGCAGTTTACGGCCTAGCGGGTCGGTCCAGTACTTC. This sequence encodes CASSLRPSGSVQYF.

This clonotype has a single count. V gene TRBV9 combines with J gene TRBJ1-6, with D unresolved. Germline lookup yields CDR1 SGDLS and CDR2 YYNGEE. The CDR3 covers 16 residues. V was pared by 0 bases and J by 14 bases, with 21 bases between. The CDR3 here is CASSVAGEGRVATLHF. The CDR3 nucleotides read TGTGCCAGCAGCGTAGCCGGCGAAGGGAGGGTTGCTACCCTCCACTTT.

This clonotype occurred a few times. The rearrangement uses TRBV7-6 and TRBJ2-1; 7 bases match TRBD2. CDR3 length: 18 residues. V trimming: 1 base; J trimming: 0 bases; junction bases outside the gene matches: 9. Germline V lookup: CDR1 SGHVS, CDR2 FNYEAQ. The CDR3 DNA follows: TGTGCCAGCAGCTTAGAGTCTAGCGGTGGGATCTCCTACAATGAGCAGTTCTTC. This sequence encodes CASSLESSGGISYNEQFF.